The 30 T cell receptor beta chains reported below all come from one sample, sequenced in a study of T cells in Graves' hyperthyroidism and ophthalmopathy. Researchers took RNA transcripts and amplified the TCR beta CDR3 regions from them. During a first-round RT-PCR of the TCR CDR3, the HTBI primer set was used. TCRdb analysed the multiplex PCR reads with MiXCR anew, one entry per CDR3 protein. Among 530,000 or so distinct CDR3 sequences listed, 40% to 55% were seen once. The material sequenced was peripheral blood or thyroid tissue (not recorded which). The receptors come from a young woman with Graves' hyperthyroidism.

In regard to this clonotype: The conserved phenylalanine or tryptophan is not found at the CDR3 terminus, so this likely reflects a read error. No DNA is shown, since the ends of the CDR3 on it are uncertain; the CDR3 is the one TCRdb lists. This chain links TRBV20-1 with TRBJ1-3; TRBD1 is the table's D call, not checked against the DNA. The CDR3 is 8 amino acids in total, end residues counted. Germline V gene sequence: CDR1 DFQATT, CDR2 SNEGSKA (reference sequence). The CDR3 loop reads CSARRDRV.

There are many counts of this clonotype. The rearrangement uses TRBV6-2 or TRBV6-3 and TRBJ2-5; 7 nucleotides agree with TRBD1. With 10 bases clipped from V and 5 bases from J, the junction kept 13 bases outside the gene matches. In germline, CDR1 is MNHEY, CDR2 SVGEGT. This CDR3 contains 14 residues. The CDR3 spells CATHRDSIWETQYF. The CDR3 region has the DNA TGTGCCACTCACCGGGACAGCATATGGGAGACCCAGTACTTC.

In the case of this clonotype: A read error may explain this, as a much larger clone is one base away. The CDR3 DNA reads TGCGCCAGCAGCGAAAGGCACCAGGGGAAGGAACCTTACGAGCAGTACTTC. It encodes CASSERHQGKEPYEQYF. This chain connects TRBV7-6 to TRBJ2-7; D is perhaps TRBD1 (6 bases). Germline values: CDR1 SGHVS, CDR2 FNYEAQ. The CDR3 is made up of 17 amino acids.

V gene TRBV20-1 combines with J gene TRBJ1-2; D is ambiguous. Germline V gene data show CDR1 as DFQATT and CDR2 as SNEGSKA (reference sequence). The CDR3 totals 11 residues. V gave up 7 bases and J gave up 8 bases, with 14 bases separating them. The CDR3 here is CSGLRREGYTF. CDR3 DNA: TGCAGTGGCCTGCGGAGGGAGGGCTACACCTTC.

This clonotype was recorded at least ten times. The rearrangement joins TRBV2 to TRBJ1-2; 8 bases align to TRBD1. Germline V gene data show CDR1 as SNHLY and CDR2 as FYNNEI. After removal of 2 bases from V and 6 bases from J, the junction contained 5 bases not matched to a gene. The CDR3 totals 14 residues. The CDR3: CASSERGQVDGYTF. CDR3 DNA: TGTGCCAGCAGTGAAAGGGGACAGGTCGATGGCTACACCTTC.

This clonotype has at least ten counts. The CDR3 sequence: CATSGSDTEAFF. CDR3 DNA sequence: TGTGCCACCAGTGGGTCAGACACTGAAGCTTTCTTT. This chain connects TRBV24-1 to TRBJ1-1; D unresolved. The CDR3 consists of 12 residues. V was trimmed by 5 bases and J by 3 bases, leaving 6 bases between them. Germline-derived CDR1 and CDR2 are KGHDR and SFDVKD.

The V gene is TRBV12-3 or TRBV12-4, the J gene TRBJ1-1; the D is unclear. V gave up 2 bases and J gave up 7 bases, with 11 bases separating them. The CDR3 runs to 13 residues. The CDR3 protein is CASSLLVYNEAFF. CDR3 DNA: TGTGCCAGCAGTTTACTAGTATACAATGAAGCTTTCTTT.

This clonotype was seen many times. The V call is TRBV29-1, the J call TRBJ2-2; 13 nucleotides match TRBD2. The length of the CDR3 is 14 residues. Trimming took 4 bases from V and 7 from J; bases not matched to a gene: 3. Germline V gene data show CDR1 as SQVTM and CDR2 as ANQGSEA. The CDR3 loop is CSVGTSGRIGELFF. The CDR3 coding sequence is TGCAGCGTTGGGACTAGCGGGAGAATCGGGGAGCTGTTTTTT.

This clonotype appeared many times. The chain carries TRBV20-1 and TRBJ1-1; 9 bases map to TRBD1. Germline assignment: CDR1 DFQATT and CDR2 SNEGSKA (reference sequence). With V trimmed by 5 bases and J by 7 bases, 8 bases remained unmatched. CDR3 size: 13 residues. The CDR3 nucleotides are TGCAGTGCTCAAATACAGGGGGCGGTTGAAGCTTTCTTT. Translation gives CSAQIQGAVEAFF.

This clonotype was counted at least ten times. The CDR3 DNA reads as TGTGCCAGCAGCGGACTAGCGGAAGAGACCCAGTACTTC. Encoded protein: CASSGLAEETQYF. The chain has TRBV5-8 and TRBJ2-5; TRBD2 matches 10 bases. CDR1 is SGHTS and CDR2 is YDEGEE in the germline V gene. The CDR3 covers 13 residues. The J segment lost 3 bases and the V segment lost 4 bases, leaving 0 bases of the junction unmatched.

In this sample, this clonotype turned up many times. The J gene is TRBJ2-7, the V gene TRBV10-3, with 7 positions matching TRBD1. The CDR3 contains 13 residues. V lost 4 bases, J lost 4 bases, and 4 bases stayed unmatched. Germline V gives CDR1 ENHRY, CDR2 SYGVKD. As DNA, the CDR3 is TGTGCCATCAGTGGAGAACAGGGGTACGAGCAGTACTTC. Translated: CAISGEQGYEQYF.

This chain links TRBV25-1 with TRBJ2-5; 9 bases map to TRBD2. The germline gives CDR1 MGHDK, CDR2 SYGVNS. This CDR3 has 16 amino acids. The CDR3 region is CARDPVTSGAQETQYF. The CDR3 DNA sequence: TGTGCTAGAGATCCCGTGACTAGCGGAGCTCAAGAGACCCAGTACTTC.

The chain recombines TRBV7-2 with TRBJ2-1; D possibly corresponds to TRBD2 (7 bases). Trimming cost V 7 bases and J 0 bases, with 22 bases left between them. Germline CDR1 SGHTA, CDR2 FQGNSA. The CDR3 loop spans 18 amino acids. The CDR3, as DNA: TGTGCCAGCAAGCACCAGGGGCTACTAGCGACCTCCTACAATGAGCAGTTCTTC. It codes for CASKHQGLLATSYNEQFF.

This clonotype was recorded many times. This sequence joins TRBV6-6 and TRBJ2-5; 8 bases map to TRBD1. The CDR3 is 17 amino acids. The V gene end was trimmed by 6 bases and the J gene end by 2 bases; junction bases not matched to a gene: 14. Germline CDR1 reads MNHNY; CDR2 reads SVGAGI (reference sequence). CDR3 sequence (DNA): TGTGCCAGCAGGTTTACCGGAACCGGGACAGGACAAGAGACCCAGTACTTC. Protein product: CASRFTGTGTGQETQYF.

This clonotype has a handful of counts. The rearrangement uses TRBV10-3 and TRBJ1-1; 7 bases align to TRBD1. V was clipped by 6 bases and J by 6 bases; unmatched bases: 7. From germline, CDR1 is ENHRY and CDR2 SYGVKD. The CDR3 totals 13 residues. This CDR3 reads CAISDRVSPEAFF. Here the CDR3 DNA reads TGTGCCATCAGCGACAGGGTGAGCCCTGAAGCTTTCTTT.

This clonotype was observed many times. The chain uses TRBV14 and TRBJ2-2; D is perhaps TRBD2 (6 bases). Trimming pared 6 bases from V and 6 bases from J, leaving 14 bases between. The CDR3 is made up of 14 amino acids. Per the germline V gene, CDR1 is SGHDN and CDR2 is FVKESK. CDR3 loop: CASSRGLISGELFF. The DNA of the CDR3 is TGTGCCAGCAGTCGAGGACTAATCTCCGGGGAGCTGTTTTTT. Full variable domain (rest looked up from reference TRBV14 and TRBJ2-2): EAGVTQFPSHSVIEKGQTVTLRCDPISGHDNLYWYRRVMGKEIKFLLHFVKESKQDESGMPNNRFLAERTGGTYSTLKVQPAELEDSGVYFCASSRGLISGELFFGEGSRLTVL.

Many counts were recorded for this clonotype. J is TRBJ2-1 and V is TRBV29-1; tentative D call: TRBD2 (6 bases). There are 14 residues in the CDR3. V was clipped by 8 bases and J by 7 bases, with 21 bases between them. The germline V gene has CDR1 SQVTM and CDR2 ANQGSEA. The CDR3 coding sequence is TGCAGCATAGACGGGACTTGGACACAGAATGAGCAGTTCTTC. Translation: CSIDGTWTQNEQFF.

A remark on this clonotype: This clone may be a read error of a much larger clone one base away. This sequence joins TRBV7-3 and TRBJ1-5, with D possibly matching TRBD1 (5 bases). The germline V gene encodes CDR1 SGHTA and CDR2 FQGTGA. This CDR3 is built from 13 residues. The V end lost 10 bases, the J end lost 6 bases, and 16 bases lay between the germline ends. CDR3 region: CANSPRGAQPQHF. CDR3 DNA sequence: TGTGCCAACAGTCCGCGTGGGGCTCAGCCCCAGCATTTT.

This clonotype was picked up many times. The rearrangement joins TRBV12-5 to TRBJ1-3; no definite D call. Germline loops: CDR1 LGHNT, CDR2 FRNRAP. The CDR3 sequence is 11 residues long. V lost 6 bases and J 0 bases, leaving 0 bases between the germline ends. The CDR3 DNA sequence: TGTGCTAGTGGCTCTGGAAACACCATATATTTT. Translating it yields CASGSGNTIYF.

The CDR3 DNA follows: TGCGCCAGCAGTGAGTCGGGACAGAACACCGGGGAGCTGTTTTTT. Encoded protein: CASSESGQNTGELFF. This chain uses TRBV10-1 with TRBJ2-2; D possibly corresponds to TRBD1 (6 bases). The germline gives CDR1 WNHNN, CDR2 SYGVQD (reference sequence). Trimming removed 0 bases from V and 1 base from J, with 6 bases in between. This CDR3 comprises 15 residues.

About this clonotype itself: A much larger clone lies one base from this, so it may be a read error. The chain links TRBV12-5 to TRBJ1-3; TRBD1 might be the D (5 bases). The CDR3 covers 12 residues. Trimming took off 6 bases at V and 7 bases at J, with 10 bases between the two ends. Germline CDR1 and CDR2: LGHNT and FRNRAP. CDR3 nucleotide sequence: TGTGCTAGTGGCGGGGGTTCTAACACCATATATTTT. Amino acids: CASGGGSNTIYF.

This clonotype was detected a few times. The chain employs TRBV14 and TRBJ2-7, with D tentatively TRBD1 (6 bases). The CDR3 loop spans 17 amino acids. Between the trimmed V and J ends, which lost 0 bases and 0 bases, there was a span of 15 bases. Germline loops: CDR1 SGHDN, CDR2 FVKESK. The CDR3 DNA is TGTGCCAGCAGCCAAGACAGTTGGCCAGGGGCCTCCTACGAGCAGTACTTC. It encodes CASSQDSWPGASYEQYF.

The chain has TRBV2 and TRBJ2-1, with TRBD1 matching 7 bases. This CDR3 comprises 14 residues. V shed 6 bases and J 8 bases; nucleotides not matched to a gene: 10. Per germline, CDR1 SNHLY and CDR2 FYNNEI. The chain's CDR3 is CASRKDRSRDEQFF. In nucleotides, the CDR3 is TGTGCCAGCAGGAAGGACAGGTCTAGGGATGAGCAGTTCTTC.

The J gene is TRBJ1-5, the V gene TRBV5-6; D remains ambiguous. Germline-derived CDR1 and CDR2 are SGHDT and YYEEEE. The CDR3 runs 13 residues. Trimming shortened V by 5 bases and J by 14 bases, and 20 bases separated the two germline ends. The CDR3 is CASSQPRSSTEHF. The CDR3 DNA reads TGTGCCAGCAGTCAACCTCGTAGTAGCACCGAGCATTTT.

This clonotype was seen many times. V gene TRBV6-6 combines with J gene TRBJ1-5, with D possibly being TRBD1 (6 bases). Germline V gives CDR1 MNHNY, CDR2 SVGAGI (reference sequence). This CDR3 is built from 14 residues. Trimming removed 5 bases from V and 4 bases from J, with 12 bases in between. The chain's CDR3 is CASSTGHPNQPQHF. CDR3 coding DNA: TGTGCCAGCAGTACGGGACACCCGAATCAGCCCCAGCATTTT.

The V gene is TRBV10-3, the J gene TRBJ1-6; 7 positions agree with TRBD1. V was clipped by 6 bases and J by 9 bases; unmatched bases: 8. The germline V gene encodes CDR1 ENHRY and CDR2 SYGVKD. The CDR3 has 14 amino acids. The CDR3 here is CAIRDREGLSPLHF. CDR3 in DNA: TGTGCCATCAGAGACAGGGAAGGGCTTTCACCCCTCCACTTT.

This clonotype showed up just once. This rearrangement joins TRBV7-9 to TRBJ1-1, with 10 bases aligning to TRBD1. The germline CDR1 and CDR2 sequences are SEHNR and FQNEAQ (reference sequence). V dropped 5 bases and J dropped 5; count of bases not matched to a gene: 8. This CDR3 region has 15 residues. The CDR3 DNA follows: TGTGCCAGCAGCCCGGACAGGGGGGGAAGGACTGAAGCTTTCTTT. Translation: CASSPDRGGRTEAFF.

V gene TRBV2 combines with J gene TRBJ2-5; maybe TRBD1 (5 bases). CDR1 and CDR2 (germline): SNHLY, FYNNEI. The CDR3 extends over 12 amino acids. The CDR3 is CARVQGWETQYF. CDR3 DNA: TGTGCTAGAGTTCAGGGTTGGGAGACCCAGTACTTC.

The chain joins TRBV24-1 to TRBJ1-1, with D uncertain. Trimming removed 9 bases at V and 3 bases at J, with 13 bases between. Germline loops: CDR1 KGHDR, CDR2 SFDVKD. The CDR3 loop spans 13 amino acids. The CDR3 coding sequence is TGTGCCACCCCCCCGAGTCCGGACACTGAAGCTTTCTTT. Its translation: CATPPSPDTEAFF.

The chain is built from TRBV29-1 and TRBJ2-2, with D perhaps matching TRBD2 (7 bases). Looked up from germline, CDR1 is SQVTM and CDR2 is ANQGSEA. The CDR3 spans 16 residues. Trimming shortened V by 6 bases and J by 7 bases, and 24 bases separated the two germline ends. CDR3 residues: CSVRGSGRLFDGELFF. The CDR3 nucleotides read TGCAGCGTCAGGGGTAGCGGGCGACTCTTTGACGGGGAGCTGTTTTTT.